This T cell receptor (beta chain) emerged from a study of identical twins listed by TCRdb under 2016. Concerning the study at large: The study deep-sequenced TCR alpha and beta repertoires from monozygotic twins, unrelated adults of various ages and cord blood to test whether fetal clonotypes persist. To rule out contamination, the twin experiments were replicated at different times with different library preparation protocols.

Broader findings and caveats from the paper: Invariant T cells such as MAIT and iNKT could partly confound zero-insertion analyses, although diverse VJ usage argued against such confounding for most clonotypes. Because the same donors could not be followed over many years, the conclusions depended on cross-sectional statistical analysis. Fewer insertions were carried by abundant cord blood beta clonotypes, a similar but weaker trend appeared in young adult naive repertoires, and no such trend appeared in memory repertoires. Recombination models systematically underestimated out-of-frame TCR alpha sharing in monozygotic twins but agreed with sharing between unrelated individuals. Out-of-frame TCR alpha sequences shared between twins showed an excess of low generation-probability sequences compared with coincidental sharing between unrelated individuals. In beta out-of-frame sequences, excess twin sharing was weaker, because having fewer shared sequences lowered the signal-to-noise ratio.

Only healthy Caucasian donors were included. Library creation used 5' RACE. The reads were generated on an Illumina HiSeq 2000. A universal primer binding site was added through template switching, and the final cDNA carried a unique molecular identifier so that TCR cDNA molecules could be counted accurately. Specific primers in the conserved constant-segment region were used to synthesize first-strand cDNA for TCR alpha and beta chains. To control for contamination, every cDNA library was double barcoded, receiving both a SMART-Mk sample barcode and Illumina barcodes. TruSeq adapter sequences, together with Illumina sample barcodes, were added in two successive PCR steps. Sequencing of the TCR alpha and beta cDNA libraries was done on the Illumina HiSeq platform using custom primers. Per the authors' processing: Raw reads were processed with MiGEC to extract unique molecular identifiers, and MiXCR was used to determine CDR3 positions. Recombination models were inferred per individual with the repgenHMM and IGoR tools using an EM algorithm. The tcR package in R was used for shared clonotype analysis, with sharing normalized by the product of cloneset sizes. Out-of-frame nonproductive sequences were analyzed to study raw recombination free of thymic and clonal selection effects. The raw public reads went through TCRdb reprocessing: fastp at Q25, MiXCR clone calling, in-frame beta chains kept. Every distinct CDR3 protein forms one entry, paired with its most common genes and DNA. The V and J calls and clone size come from TCRdb's table, not from the authors' own analysis. This sample comprises roughly 1.6 million distinct CDR3 sequences, under 35% of them detected only once. The ten biggest clones cover roughly 0.3% of the sample.

The germline V gene gives CDR1 as SQVTM and CDR2 as ANQGSEA. The CDR3, from cysteine to phenylalanine, totals 16 residues. Left in the record is the CDR3 DNA by itself, 48 bases read in frame from the first base. Germline trimming amounts to 6 bases on V and 12 bases on J, with 16 as the count of junction bases outside the gene matches. As concerns this clonotype: This receptor's antigen is unknown. The record has no base qualities; no much larger clone is one base away.

The clonotype was recovered from a newborn girl in good health. The sample was cord blood. The rearrangement combines TRBV29-1 with TRBJ2-1; 14 bases in between match TRBD2. The DNA sequence follows: TGCAGCGTAGCACCTAATTCCGGGACTAGCGGGAGCCGGCAGTTCTTC. This yields the protein CSVAPNSGTSGSRQFF.